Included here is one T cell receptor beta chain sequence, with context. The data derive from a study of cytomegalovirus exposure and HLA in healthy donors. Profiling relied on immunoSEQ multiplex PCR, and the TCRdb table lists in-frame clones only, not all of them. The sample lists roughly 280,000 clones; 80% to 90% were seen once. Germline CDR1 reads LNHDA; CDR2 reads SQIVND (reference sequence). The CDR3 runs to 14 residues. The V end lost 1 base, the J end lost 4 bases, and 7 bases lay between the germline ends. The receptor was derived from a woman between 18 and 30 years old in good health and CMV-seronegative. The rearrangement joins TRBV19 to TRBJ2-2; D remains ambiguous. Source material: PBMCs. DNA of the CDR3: TGTGCCAGTAGTATAGCAGATCGCACCGGGGAGCTGTTTTTT. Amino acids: CASSIADRTGELFF.